The 21 T cell receptor beta chains below all came from one sample that was sequenced in a study of beta chain features in type 1 diabetes. Reverse transcription of all isolated RNA meant that expressed TCRB transcripts were sequenced. TCRdb's copy holds only in-frame clones and misses some; the assay was immunoSEQ multiplex PCR. The sample contains about 250,000 clones, approximately 14% of which appear only once. The sample comprised naive CD4+ T cells from blood. Receptors originate from a woman between 40 and 55 years old in good health.

The table lists this clone with many counts. This chain joins TRBV7-6 and TRBJ2-3, with D unclear. This CDR3 comprises 9 residues. Trimming cost V 5 bases and J 10 bases, with 4 bases left between them. The germline V gene has CDR1 SGHVS and CDR2 FNYEAQ. CDR3 DNA sequence: TGTGCCAGCAGCCTTGCGCAGTATTTT. It codes for CASSLAQYF.

This clone was recorded a few times. Within the sample, other DNA sequences also encode this same CDR3. The chain couples TRBV5-4 to TRBJ2-7, with no clear D. Germline V gene lookup returns CDR1 SGHNT and CDR2 YYREEE (reference sequence). Between the trimmed V and J ends, which lost 3 bases and 2 bases, there was a span of 3 bases. This CDR3 has 11 residues. The CDR3 region has the DNA TGTGCCAGCAGCTCCGCCTACGAGCAGTACTTC. Amino acids: CASSSAYEQYF.

CDR3 DNA sequence: TGCGCCAGCAGCTTGCCCTCTAGCGGGGGGGCGAAAGAGACCCAGTACTTC. It yields the protein CASSLPSSGGAKETQYF. The chain recombines TRBV5-1 with TRBJ2-5; 12 bases map to TRBD2. V lost 1 base, J lost 3 bases, and 7 bases stayed unmatched. This CDR3 contains 17 residues. The germline V gene has CDR1 SGHRS and CDR2 YFSETQ.

V usage is TRBV7-9 and J usage is TRBJ1-5; 7 bases are a match to TRBD1. CDR1 is SEHNR, CDR2 FQNEAQ, per germline (reference sequence). V was clipped by 3 bases and J by 0 bases; unmatched bases: 5. CDR3 length: 16 residues. CDR3 nucleotide sequence: TGTGCCAGCAGCTTTTACAGGGGTTATAGCAATCAGCCCCAGCATTTT. Translation gives CASSFYRGYSNQPQHF.

This clone was observed a handful of times. The chain uses TRBV1 and TRBJ1-2. TRBV1 is a pseudogene locus. The CDR3 extends over 11 amino acids. CDR3 amino acids: CTSPPSYGYTF. The CDR3 nucleotides read TGCACCAGCCCCCCGAGTTATGGCTACACCTTC.

The V gene is TRBV9, the J gene TRBJ2-1; the D is unclear. Trimming stripped 0 bases from V and 8 bases from J, with 9 bases between. The CDR3 runs 13 residues. CDR1 is SGDLS, CDR2 YYNGEE, per germline. This chain's CDR3 is CASSVEVVDEQFF. The CDR3 DNA follows: TGTGCCAGCAGCGTAGAAGTCGTAGATGAGCAGTTCTTC.

In DNA form, the CDR3 reads TGCAGCGTTGAAGAACAGGGAAGGGAAAAACTGTTTTTT. Its protein product is CSVEEQGREKLFF. This sequence joins TRBV29-1 and TRBJ1-4, with D possibly TRBD1 on 6 matching bases. Trimming took off 0 bases at V and 8 bases at J, with 10 bases between the two ends. Germline-derived CDR1 and CDR2 are SQVTM and ANQGSEA. This CDR3 region has 13 residues.

The table lists this clone with a few counts. J is TRBJ2-5 and V is TRBV5-1; TRBD2 is a possible D gene (6 bases). CDR1 and CDR2 (germline): SGHRS, YFSETQ. This CDR3 has 16 amino acids. V was shortened by 1 base and J by 9 bases, with 22 bases between the two germline ends. CDR3 sequence: CASSLFTSQYPGAQYF. The CDR3 DNA follows: TGCGCCAGCAGCTTGTTTACTAGCCAATACCCGGGGGCCCAGTACTTC. The whole variable domain, remainder taken from reference TRBV5-1 and TRBJ2-5, is KAGVTQTPRYLIKTRGQQVTLSCSPISGHRSVSWYQQTPGQGLQFLFEYFSETQRNKGNFPGRFSGRQFSNSRSEMNVSTLELGDSALYLCASSLFTSQYPGAQYFGPGTRLLVL.

This sequence joins TRBV2 and TRBJ2-7; 8 nucleotides align to TRBD1. With V trimmed by 6 bases and J by 3 bases, 4 bases remained unmatched. The CDR3 covers 13 residues. Germline CDR1 SNHLY, CDR2 FYNNEI. The CDR3 reads CASSGDRIYEQYF. The CDR3 bases are TGTGCCAGCAGCGGGGACAGGATCTACGAGCAGTACTTC. Using reference TRBV2 and TRBJ2-7 for the parts outside the CDR3, the full variable domain is EPEVTQTPSHQVTQMGQEVILRCVPISNHLYFYWYRQILGQKVEFLVSFYNNEISEKSEIFDDQFSVERPDGSNFTLKIRSTKLEDSAMYFCASSGDRIYEQYFGPGTRLTVT.

This clone has only a few counts. The genes are TRBV9 and TRBJ1-2; a weak D match, TRBD1 (5 bases). The CDR3 length is 15 residues. Germline V lookup: CDR1 SGDLS, CDR2 YYNGEE. V gave up 0 bases and J gave up 3 bases, with 12 bases separating them. CDR3 sequence: CASSVVQGWDYGYTF. The CDR3 DNA sequence: TGTGCCAGCAGCGTAGTGCAGGGATGGGACTATGGCTACACCTTC.

J is TRBJ1-4 and V is TRBV4-2; 8 bases align to TRBD1. The germline gives CDR1 LGHNA, CDR2 YNFKEQ. J was trimmed by 0 bases and V by 3 bases; bases with no gene match: 6. This CDR3 is built from 17 residues. CDR3 sequence reads: CASSHSQGAATNEKLFF. DNA of the CDR3: TGTGCCAGCAGCCATTCCCAGGGGGCTGCAACTAATGAAAAACTGTTTTTT.

The chain recombines TRBV18 with TRBJ1-2; D might be TRBD1 (6 bases). Germline V gene data show CDR1 as KGHSH and CDR2 as LQKENI. Trimming pared 1 base from V and 6 bases from J, leaving 9 bases between. This CDR3 has 13 amino acids. CDR3 loop: CASSPRAGDGYTF. In DNA form, the CDR3 reads TGTGCCAGCTCACCACGGGCAGGGGATGGCTACACCTTC.

This clone was seen a handful of times. The chain joins TRBV9 to TRBJ1-2; 9 nucleotides match TRBD1. The CDR3 is made up of 13 amino acids. The V segment lost 3 bases and the J segment 5 bases; nucleotides outside the gene matches: 2. Germline assignment: CDR1 SGDLS and CDR2 YYNGEE. The CDR3 DNA reads as TGTGCCAGCAGCGAGGGGACAGGGTATGGCTACACCTTC. It yields the protein CASSEGTGYGYTF.

The chain combines TRBV11-2 with TRBJ2-1; TRBD2 matches at 9 bases. This CDR3 has 15 amino acids. With V trimmed by 8 bases and J by 4 bases, 9 bases remained unmatched. In germline, CDR1 is SGHAT, CDR2 FQNNGV. The CDR3 here is CASGGVAGAYNEQFF. CDR3 nucleotide sequence: TGTGCCAGCGGGGGGGTAGCGGGGGCATACAATGAGCAGTTCTTC.

The rearrangement links TRBV5-4 to TRBJ2-3; D is ambiguous. The CDR3 is 15 residues long. The V end lost 0 bases, the J end lost 3 bases, and 11 bases lay between the germline ends. The germline V gene encodes CDR1 SGHNT and CDR2 YYREEE (reference sequence). The CDR3 DNA reads as TGTGCCAGCAGCTTGGGTCCAGGATTGACAGATACGCAGTATTTT. Translation gives CASSLGPGLTDTQYF.

V is TRBV5-4 and J is TRBJ1-5, with a possible D match to TRBD1 (6 bases). The length of the CDR3 is 15 residues. Per germline, CDR1 SGHNT and CDR2 YYREEE (reference sequence). The ends were cut back, 0 bases at V and 5 bases at J, with 12 bases in the middle. The CDR3 DNA sequence: TGTGCCAGCAGCTTGGGTGGGGCAGGGGATCAGCCCCAGCATTTT. Protein: CASSLGGAGDQPQHF.

The V and J genes are TRBV9 and TRBJ1-6, with TRBD1 matching 8 bases. The ends lost 1 base at V and 10 bases at J; junction bases unmatched: 7. CDR3 length equals 15 residues. Germline-derived CDR1 and CDR2 are SGDLS and YYNGEE. CDR3 residues: CASSVTPRGQSPLHF. In DNA, the CDR3 is TGTGCCAGCAGCGTAACCCCCAGGGGGCAATCACCCCTCCACTTT.

V is TRBV6-1 and J is TRBJ1-4; no definite D call. Trimming pared 7 bases from V and 0 bases from J, leaving 6 bases between. Germline V gives CDR1 MNHNS, CDR2 SASEGT. This CDR3 is 13 amino acids long. CDR3 nucleotides: TGTGCCAGCAAGCGGGCAACTAATGAAAAACTGTTTTTT. Encoded protein: CASKRATNEKLFF.

The gene calls are TRBV25-1 and TRBJ2-2; D unresolved. This CDR3 has 15 amino acids. Trimming removed 1 base from V and 1 base from J, with 7 bases in between. In germline, CDR1 is MGHDK, CDR2 SYGVNS. The CDR3 protein is CASSEWPGNTGELFF. DNA for the CDR3: TGTGCCAGCAGTGAATGGCCGGGGAACACCGGGGAGCTGTTTTTT.

This clone was observed a handful of times. This rearrangement joins TRBV5-1 to TRBJ1-2; 8 bases line up with TRBD1. This CDR3 spans 12 amino acids. Trimming took 4 bases from V and 4 from J; bases not matched to a gene: 0. Germline CDR1 SGHRS, CDR2 YFSETQ. Here the CDR3 reads CASSQGAYGYTF. The CDR3 DNA is TGCGCCAGCAGCCAGGGGGCCTATGGCTACACCTTC.

This clone came up a few times. This chain joins TRBV7-9 and TRBJ1-6, with 8 nucleotides matching TRBD1. With 6 bases clipped from V and 10 bases from J, the junction kept 8 bases outside the gene matches. This CDR3 is 14 amino acids long. CDR1 is SEHNR and CDR2 is FQNEAQ in the germline V gene (reference sequence). The CDR3 DNA reads as TGTGCCAGCAGTTCGGACAGGGTTGGGTCACCCCTCCACTTT. Translating gives CASSSDRVGSPLHF.